The entry below describes one T cell receptor beta chain. The sample comes from a study of shared clonotypes between healthy human individuals. Naive CD8 cells lacked CD45RO and underwent positive selection for CCR7, leaving out terminally differentiated effector memory CD45RA+ cells. The CDR3 is made up of 12 amino acids. Trimming pared 5 bases from V and 10 bases from J, leaving 12 bases between. In germline, CDR1 is MNHEY, CDR2 SVGAGI. The assay was immunoSEQ multiplex PCR, and TCRdb's table has in-frame clones only and misses some. The sample includes about 2 million clones, roughly 94% of them seen just once.

The specimen was naive CD8+ T cells sorted from blood. The sequence came from a man aged 18-30 years in good health. The rearrangement uses TRBV6-5 and TRBJ2-1, with a weak D call TRBD1 (5 bases). The CDR3 protein is CASSSRVGEQFF. In DNA, the CDR3 is TGTGCCAGCAGTAGCAGGGTGGGCGAGCAGTTCTTC.